This T cell receptor (beta chain) came from a study of cytomegalovirus exposure and HLA in healthy donors. Findings and caveats of the study: About 87% or about 30% of the time was how often most TCR beta V segments were productive, according to an earlier analysis.

Per germline, CDR1 SEHNR and CDR2 FQNEAQ (reference sequence). CDR3 length: 13 amino acids. V lost 5 bases and J lost 7, with 15 bases in between. The study ran its PCR with 60 Vbeta and 13 Jbeta primers. Assay used: immunoSEQ multiplex PCR; TCRdb lists only in-frame clones, some missing. This sample has 90,000 or so clones, with about 74% found just once. A note on this clone: The antigen is undetermined.

The receptor's source is a woman between 45 and 60 years old in good health and CMV-seropositive. The chain uses TRBV7-9 and TRBJ2-7; tentatively, D is TRBD1 (6 bases). Sample: PBMCs. Here the CDR3 DNA reads TGTGCCAGCAGCCGAACAGGGCCAGGGGAGCAGTACTTC. Protein: CASSRTGPGEQYF.